One and the same sample provided the 25 T cell receptor beta chains below, sequenced in a study of molecular identifiers for immune sequencing clone quantification. One entry per CDR3 protein results from TCRdb running MiXCR on the PCR reads. The sample comprises about 640,000 distinct CDR3 sequences, approximately 20% of which are singletons, and 0.85% rests with the top ten. The sample consisted of naive CD8+ T cells from blood, with Jurkat cell RNA spiked in. Sample subset: FACS-sorted CD8+CD4-CCR7+CD45RA+ naive T cells. The source is a human donor in good health. Some libraries in this study had Jurkat cell RNA spiked in.

Regarding this clonotype: A read error is possible here, since a much larger clone lies one base away. The genes are TRBV5-4 and TRBJ2-7, with D unclear. The CDR3 contains 15 residues. Trimming cost V 4 bases and J 4 bases, with 18 bases left between them. Germline CDR1 and CDR2: SGHNT and YYREEE (reference sequence). In DNA form, the CDR3 reads TGTGCCAGCAGCGAGAGTATGGATGTCCCATACGAGCAGTACTTC. As protein: CASSESMDVPYEQYF.

This clonotype has a handful of counts. This sequence joins TRBV7-8 and TRBJ1-5, with D maybe TRBD1 (6 bases). The germline V gene encodes CDR1 SGHVS and CDR2 FQNEAQ. This CDR3 contains 15 residues. V shed 6 bases and J shed 9 bases, with 21 bases lying between them. This CDR3 reads CASSQGWTDGSPQHF. The CDR3, as DNA: TGTGCCAGCAGTCAAGGCTGGACAGACGGGTCGCCCCAGCATTTT.

This clonotype was seen ten or more times. This chain connects TRBV10-3 to TRBJ1-1, with D possibly TRBD1 on 5 matching bases. The V and J ends lost 0 bases and 8 bases respectively, with 13 bases between them. This CDR3 region has 14 residues. Germline CDR1 is ENHRY and CDR2 is SYGVKD. CDR3 sequence (DNA): TGTGCCATCAGTGAGTCGAGCGGGGACGGAGAAGCTTTCTTT. It specifies CAISESSGDGEAFF.

This clonotype was recorded many times. CDR3 sequence: CASSQGRGSYEQYF. CDR3 in DNA: TGCGCCAGCAGCCAAGGTCGGGGCTCCTACGAGCAGTACTTC. The chain carries TRBV4-3 and TRBJ2-7; weak D call: TRBD2 (5 bases). V shed 1 base and J shed 0 bases, with 7 bases lying between them. Germline-derived CDR1 and CDR2 are LGHNA and YSLEER. The CDR3 has 14 amino acids.

This clonotype was picked up a small number of times. V is TRBV28 and J is TRBJ2-7; TRBD2 is a possible D gene (7 bases). This CDR3 contains 17 residues. The ends were cut back, 5 bases at V and 1 base at J, with 21 bases in the middle. Germline assignment: CDR1 MDHEN and CDR2 SYDVKM. The CDR3 spells CASSRGGGVPNSYEQYF. The CDR3 bases are TGTGCCAGCAGTCGTGGAGGGGGGGTCCCCAATTCCTACGAGCAGTACTTC.

This clonotype was found many times. The chain recombines TRBV29-1 with TRBJ2-7; D possibly corresponds to TRBD2 (6 bases). CDR3 size: 13 residues. With 4 bases removed from V and 3 bases from J, the gap between germline ends came to 13 bases. The germline V gene encodes CDR1 SQVTM and CDR2 ANQGSEA. The CDR3 here is CSVGEAGYYEQYF. The CDR3 DNA reads as TGCAGCGTTGGGGAGGCAGGGTACTACGAGCAGTACTTC.

At least ten counts were recorded for this clonotype. The chain combines TRBV29-1 with TRBJ2-2, with D possibly matching TRBD1 (6 bases). Trimming pared 7 bases from V and 5 bases from J, leaving 11 bases between. CDR1 SQVTM and CDR2 ANQGSEA come from the germline V gene. The CDR3 consists of 12 residues. The CDR3 spells CSGIGGTGELFF. CDR3 coding DNA: TGCAGCGGAATAGGGGGAACCGGGGAGCTGTTTTTT.

A note on this clonotype: A read error is possible here, since a much larger clone lies one base away. V and J are TRBV5-6 and TRBJ2-7; D uncertain. Germline V gives CDR1 SGHDT, CDR2 YYEEEE. CDR3 length: 13 amino acids. V was trimmed by 0 bases and J by 3 bases, leaving 7 bases between them. In nucleotides, the CDR3 is TGTGCCAGCAGCTTGGGGACCTGCTACGAGCAGTACTTC. This translates into CASSLGTCYEQYF.

This clonotype was counted ten times or more. The rearrangement links TRBV20-1 to TRBJ2-7; D unclear. The CDR3 loop spans 11 amino acids. Germline CDR1 DFQATT, CDR2 SNEGSKA (reference sequence). V was trimmed by 3 bases and J by 4 bases, leaving 7 bases between them. As DNA, the CDR3 is TGCAGTGCTAGTTGGGGATACGAGCAGTACTTC. Translating gives CSASWGYEQYF.

The J gene is TRBJ2-1, the V gene TRBV9; D is possibly TRBD1 or TRBD2 (5 bases each). Germline V gives CDR1 SGDLS, CDR2 YYNGEE. The CDR3 is 19 amino acids. Trimming removed 3 bases at V and 2 bases at J, with 24 bases between. The CDR3 sequence: CASSASIAIPGAPYNEQFF. DNA for the CDR3: TGTGCCAGCAGCGCCAGTATAGCTATTCCCGGGGCCCCCTACAATGAGCAGTTCTTC.

This clonotype came up many times. The V and J genes are TRBV28 and TRBJ2-3; 9 bases line up with TRBD1. Germline V gene sequence: CDR1 MDHEN, CDR2 SYDVKM. The CDR3 has 15 residues. With 5 bases clipped from V and 0 bases from J, the junction kept 3 bases outside the gene matches. The CDR3 DNA sequence: TGTGCCAGCAGTCCGACAGGGGGTAGCACAGATACGCAGTATTTT. Translation: CASSPTGGSTDTQYF. The full variable domain, in which reference TRBV28 and TRBJ2-3 provide the parts outside the CDR3, is DVKVTQSSRYLVKRTGEKVFLECVQDMDHENMFWYRQDPGLGLRLIYFSYDVKMKEKGDIPEGYSVSREKKERFSLILESASTNQTSMYLCASSPTGGSTDTQYFGPGTRLTVL.

In regard to this clonotype: An end of the junction differs from the germline gene, which may be a read error. The rearrangement uses TRBV29-1 and TRBJ1-2, with D uncertain. The V gene's germline CDR1 is SQVTM and CDR2 ANQGSEA. The length of the CDR3 is 10 residues. The CDR3 is CSVKEYGYPF. The CDR3 coding sequence is TGCAGCGTAAAGGAGTATGGCTACCCCTTC.

The genes are TRBV20-1 and TRBJ2-1; 9 nucleotides line up with TRBD2. Losses at the gene ends were 0 bases for V and 4 bases for J; bases not matched to a gene: 4. The CDR3 covers 15 residues. The germline V gene has CDR1 DFQATT and CDR2 SNEGSKA (reference sequence). CDR3 in amino acids: CSARDLSGGYNEQFF. CDR3 DNA: TGCAGTGCTAGAGATTTGAGCGGGGGGTACAATGAGCAGTTCTTC.

This clonotype was observed at least ten times. This chain connects TRBV12-3 or TRBV12-4 to TRBJ2-4; D not resolved. This CDR3 has 15 residues. V was shortened by 3 bases and J by 3 bases, with 12 bases between the two germline ends. The CDR3 spells CASSLLGPGKNIQYF. As DNA, the CDR3 is TGTGCCAGCAGTTTGTTGGGTCCGGGCAAAAACATTCAGTACTTC.

The chain is built from TRBV29-1 and TRBJ2-1; 10 bases match TRBD2. Trimming took 8 bases from V and 7 from J; bases not matched to a gene: 14. Looked up from germline, CDR1 is SQVTM and CDR2 is ANQGSEA. There are 15 residues in the CDR3. The CDR3: CSSRPTSGNLNEQFF. Here the CDR3 DNA reads TGCAGCTCGCGCCCCACTAGCGGGAATTTAAATGAGCAGTTCTTC.

This clonotype was seen a few times. The chain is built from TRBV28 and TRBJ2-1; 8 bases match TRBD1. This CDR3 has 16 residues. The J segment lost 5 bases and the V segment lost 5 bases, leaving 11 bases of the junction unmatched. Germline CDR1 MDHEN, CDR2 SYDVKM. CDR3 sequence (DNA): TGTGCCAGCAGTCCCATGACAGGGGCCGCGAACAATGAGCAGTTCTTC. This codes for CASSPMTGAANNEQFF.

This rearrangement joins TRBV4-2 to TRBJ2-1; 10 bases fit TRBD2. Germline trimming cut 1 base from V and 5 bases from J; bases unmatched to any gene: 26. Germline CDR1 is LGHNA and CDR2 is YNFKEQ. This CDR3 spans 23 amino acids. CDR3 bases: TGTGCCAGCAGCCAAGCGGGGAGCTGGGTGAGCGGGAGGGAACACGCGTCGAACAATGAGCAGTTCTTC. Amino acid sequence: CASSQAGSWVSGREHASNNEQFF.

This clonotype showed up many times. The chain uses TRBV19 and TRBJ2-7, with 7 positions matching TRBD1. With 5 bases clipped from V and 6 bases from J, the junction kept 4 bases outside the gene matches. Looked up from germline, CDR1 is LNHDA and CDR2 is SQIVND (reference sequence). The CDR3 has 12 amino acids. CDR3 in DNA: TGTGCCAGTAGTGAGACAGGGCGCGAGCAGTACTTC. Its protein is CASSETGREQYF.

The chain joins TRBV5-3 to TRBJ1-1, with TRBD1 identical over 7 bases. TRBV5-3 is known as an ORF, though its function is uncertain. The CDR3 is 14 amino acids. The CDR3 protein is CSTGGGSGGTEAFF. The CDR3 nucleotides read TGTTCCACAGGAGGGGGCTCGGGGGGAACTGAAGCTTTCTTT.

There are many counts of this clonotype. The chain joins TRBV27 to TRBJ2-3; TRBD2 agrees at 9 bases. Trimming took 2 bases from V and 2 from J; bases not matched to a gene: 5. Germline V gives CDR1 MNHEY, CDR2 SMNVEV (reference sequence). The length of the CDR3 is 16 residues. The DNA for the CDR3 is TGTGCCAGCAGTTTAAGAGGCGGGAGGGCCACAGATACGCAGTATTTT. Protein sequence: CASSLRGGRATDTQYF.

Worth noting for this clonotype: One base away lies a much larger clone, so this may be a sequencing read error. The rearrangement uses TRBV6-1 and TRBJ1-5, with D possibly being TRBD1 (5 bases). Germline V lookup: CDR1 MNHNS, CDR2 SASEGT. This CDR3 has 17 amino acids. The CDR3 DNA is TGTGCCAGCAGTGAGGAGGTTGGGGGTCTAAGCAATCGGCCCCAGCATTTT. Translation gives CASSEEVGGLSNRPQHF.

Comments on this clonotype: One base away lies a much larger clone, so this may be a sequencing read error. The chain employs TRBV3-1 and TRBJ2-7; TRBD1 is a possible D gene (6 bases). The CDR3 has 12 residues. Germline V CDR1 and CDR2: LGHDT, YNNKEL (reference sequence). The DNA for the CDR3 is TGTGCCAACAGCTACGACAGGAACGAGCAGTACTTC. Translated, it gives CANSYDRNEQYF.

Many counts were recorded for this clonotype. The chain combines TRBV7-8 with TRBJ2-3; perhaps TRBD2 as D (5 bases). CDR3 length: 14 residues. The germline V gene has CDR1 SGHVS and CDR2 FQNEAQ. Trimming took 5 bases from V and 5 from J, leaving 14 bases between them. CDR3 region: CASSPGDYRDTQYF. The DNA for the CDR3 is TGTGCCAGCAGCCCCGGTGACTACAGAGATACGCAGTATTTT.

This clonotype was observed a few times. The junction differs from germline at one of its ends, possibly a read error. The genes are TRBV10-3 and TRBJ1-4, with D unclear. Germline lookup yields CDR1 ENHRY and CDR2 SYGVKD. The CDR3 length is 12 residues. CDR3: CAISESTEKLLF. DNA of the CDR3: TGTGCCATCAGTGAGTCGACCGAAAAACTGCTTTTT.

The chain has TRBV29-1 and TRBJ2-7, with 9 bases identical to TRBD2. The CDR3 is 15 residues long. Germline CDR1 and CDR2: SQVTM and ANQGSEA. The V and J ends lost 3 bases and 6 bases, in that order; junction bases with no gene match: 12. The CDR3 DNA follows: TGCAGCGTTGAGGGGCTAGCGGGGCCTTCGAGCGAGCAGTACTTC. Encoded protein: CSVEGLAGPSSEQYF.